The rows below give T cell receptor beta chains drawn from one sample of a study of shared clonotypes between healthy human individuals. Only in-frame clones appear in the TCRdb table, and some are missing; sequencing was by immunoSEQ multiplex PCR. This table holds about 380,000 clones, 95% to 97% found once. Sequenced sample: memory CD8+ T cells sorted from blood. The receptors here all came from a man under 40 in good health. Each CDR3 is given with its conserved first and last residue. The order of the fields is V gene, D gene, J gene, clone size, CDR3 protein, CDR3 DNA. A D gene is named only where the DNA matches it firmly. Some rows mark clone size as missing; the rest say once, few, many or name a class of expanded clone.

>TRBV19|.|TRBJ1-1|.
CASSIGNTEAFF
TGTGCCAGTAGTATTGGAAACACTGAAGCTTTCTTT
>TRBV2|.|TRBJ1-1|.
CASSVSGLNTEAFF
TGTGCCAGCAGTGTTTCGGGACTGAACACTGAAGCTTTCTTT
>TRBV5-8|TRBD1|TRBJ1-4|.
CASSLSAGQGLATNEKLFF
TGTGCCAGCAGCTTGTCGGCCGGACAGGGGCTTGCAACTAATGAAAAACTGTTTTTT
>TRBV7-8|TRBD2|TRBJ2-7|.
CASSSNTGLAGDEQYF
TGTGCCAGCAGCTCCAACACAGGACTAGCGGGAGACGAGCAGTACTTC
>TRBV28|TRBD1|TRBJ1-2|once
CASSLDRVANYGYTF
TGTGCCAGCAGTTTAGACAGGGTAGCTAACTATGGCTACACCTTC
>TRBV27|.|TRBJ2-7|.
CASSLLGATYEQYF
TGTGCCAGCAGTTTACTGGGGGCCACCTACGAGCAGTACTTC
>TRBV6-1|TRBD1|TRBJ1-4|once
CASTRGRGTNEKLFF
TGTGCCAGCACAAGGGGGCGAGGAACTAATGAAAAACTGTTTTTT
>TRBV5-5|.|TRBJ2-7|.
CASSLVGGYYEQYF
TGTGCCAGCAGCTTGGTAGGGGGGTACTACGAGCAGTACTTC
>TRBV28|.|TRBJ2-7|.
CASSLTGHRGSYEQYF
TGTGCCAGCAGTTTAACGGGACATAGAGGATCCTACGAGCAGTACTTC
>TRBV28|TRBD1|TRBJ2-4|.
CASRQGAKNIQYF
TGTGCCAGCAGACAGGGGGCCAAAAACATTCAGTACTTC
>TRBV13|TRBD1|TRBJ1-2|.
CASSFSNGQGRGYTF
TGTGCCAGCAGCTTCTCTAATGGACAGGGGAGAGGCTACACCTTC
>TRBV5-5|.|TRBJ2-1|.
CASSLISISSYNEQFF
TGTGCCAGCAGCTTGATCTCGATCAGCTCCTACAATGAGCAGTTCTTC
>TRBV5-6|TRBD2|TRBJ2-5|.
CASSLLLAANQETQYF
TGTGCCAGCAGCTTGTTACTAGCGGCCAACCAAGAGACCCAGTACTTC
>TRBV11-2|TRBD2|TRBJ2-7|.
CASGGLGFYEQYF
TGTGCCAGCGGTGGACTAGGGTTCTACGAGCAGTACTTC
>TRBV7-2|.|TRBJ1-1|.
CASSHHTVLNTEAFF
TGTGCCAGCAGCCACCACACCGTCCTGAACACTGAAGCTTTCTTT
>TRBV30|TRBD1|TRBJ2-7|.
CAWSKSLGQSYEQYF
TGTGCCTGGAGCAAAAGCCTGGGACAGTCCTACGAGCAGTACTTC
>TRBV27|.|TRBJ2-3|.
CASRNTLTDTQYF
TGTGCCAGCAGGAATACCCTAACAGATACGCAGTATTTT
>TRBV18|TRBD1|TRBJ2-5|.
CASSPLQGARETQYF
TGTGCCAGCTCTCCCCTACAGGGGGCTAGGGAGACCCAGTACTTC
>TRBV5-1|.|TRBJ2-7|.
CASTWGYEQYF
TGCGCCAGCACCTGGGGGTACGAGCAGTACTTC
>TRBV5-1|.|TRBJ2-5|.
CASSSPYRGQETQYF
TGCGCCAGCAGCTCGCCTTACAGAGGTCAAGAGACCCAGTACTTC
>TRBV27|.|TRBJ2-7|.
CASSPGTNYEQYF
TGTGCCAGCAGTCCCGGGACAAACTACGAGCAGTACTTC
>TRBV29-1|.|TRBJ2-3|.
CSVVGGQSSTDTQYF
TGCAGCGTTGTAGGCGGACAGTCTAGCACAGATACGCAGTATTTT
>TRBV10-3|.|TRBJ1-5|.
CAISGANNQPQHF
TGTGCCATCAGTGGAGCTAACAATCAGCCCCAGCATTTT
>TRBV30|TRBD1|TRBJ1-1|.
CAYRSTGTGGSTEAFF
TGTGCCTATCGTTCGACAGGGACTGGTGGGAGCACTGAAGCTTTCTTT
>TRBV28|.|TRBJ1-1|.
CASNEGVTEAFF
TGTGCCAGCAATGAGGGTGTCACTGAAGCTTTCTTT
>TRBV28|TRBD2|TRBJ2-7|.
CASRTPGGAYEQYF
TGTGCCAGCAGGACCCCGGGAGGCGCCTACGAGCAGTACTTC
>TRBV4-2|.|TRBJ1-2|.
CASSQVTQLNLYGYTF
TGTGCCAGCAGCCAAGTAACTCAACTCAACCTCTATGGCTACACCTTC
>TRBV10-2|TRBD2|TRBJ2-1|.
CASSEGLAGVNEQFF
TGCGCCAGCAGCGAGGGACTAGCGGGAGTAAATGAGCAGTTCTTC